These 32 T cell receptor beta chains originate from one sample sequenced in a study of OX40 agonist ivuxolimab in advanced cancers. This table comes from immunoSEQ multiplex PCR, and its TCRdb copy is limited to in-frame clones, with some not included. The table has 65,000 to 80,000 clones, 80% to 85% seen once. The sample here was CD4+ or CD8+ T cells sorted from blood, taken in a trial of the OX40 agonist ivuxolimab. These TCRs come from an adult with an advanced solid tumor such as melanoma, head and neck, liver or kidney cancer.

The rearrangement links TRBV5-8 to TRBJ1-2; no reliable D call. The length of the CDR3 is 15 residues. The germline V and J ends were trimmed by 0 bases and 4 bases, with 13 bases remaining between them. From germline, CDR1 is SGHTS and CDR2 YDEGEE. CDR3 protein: CASSLEPVATYGYTF. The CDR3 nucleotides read TGTGCCAGCAGCTTGGAACCTGTGGCCACCTATGGCTACACCTTC.

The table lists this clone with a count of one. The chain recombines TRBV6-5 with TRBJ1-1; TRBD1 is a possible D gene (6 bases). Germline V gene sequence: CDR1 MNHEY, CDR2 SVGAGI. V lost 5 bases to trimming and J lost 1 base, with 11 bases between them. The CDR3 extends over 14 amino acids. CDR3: CASSGTFGNTEAFF. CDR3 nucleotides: TGTGCCAGCAGTGGGACATTTGGGAACACTGAAGCTTTCTTT.

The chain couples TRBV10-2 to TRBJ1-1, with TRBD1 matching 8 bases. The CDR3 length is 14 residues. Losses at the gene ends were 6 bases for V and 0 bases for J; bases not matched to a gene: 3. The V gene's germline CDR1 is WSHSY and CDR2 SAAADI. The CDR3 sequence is CASRAGGVNTEAFF. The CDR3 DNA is TGCGCCAGCAGGGCAGGGGGCGTGAACACTGAAGCTTTCTTT.

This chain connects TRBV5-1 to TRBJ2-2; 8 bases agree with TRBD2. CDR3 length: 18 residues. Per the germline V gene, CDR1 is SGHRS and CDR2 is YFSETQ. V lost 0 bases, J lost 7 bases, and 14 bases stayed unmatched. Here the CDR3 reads CASSLASGGGQMSGELFF. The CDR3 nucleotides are TGCGCCAGCAGCTTGGCCTCCGGGGGGGGCCAAATGAGCGGGGAGCTGTTTTTT.

The CDR3 DNA reads TGTGCCATCAGTTCCGGTCAGAACTCTGGAAACACCATATATTTT. Encoded protein: CAISSGQNSGNTIYF. The chain is built from TRBV10-3 and TRBJ1-3; D is undetermined. The CDR3 extends over 15 amino acids. V lost 5 bases and J 0 bases, leaving 11 bases between the germline ends. Germline V gene sequence: CDR1 ENHRY, CDR2 SYGVKD.

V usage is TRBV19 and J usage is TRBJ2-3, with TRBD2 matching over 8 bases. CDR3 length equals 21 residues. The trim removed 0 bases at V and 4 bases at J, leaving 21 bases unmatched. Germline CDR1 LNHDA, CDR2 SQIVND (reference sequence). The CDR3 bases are TGTGCCAGTAGTATAGACCGGAGGGGGGGAGCGGAGGGGACTAGTTCAGATACGCAGTATTTT. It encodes CASSIDRRGGAEGTSSDTQYF.

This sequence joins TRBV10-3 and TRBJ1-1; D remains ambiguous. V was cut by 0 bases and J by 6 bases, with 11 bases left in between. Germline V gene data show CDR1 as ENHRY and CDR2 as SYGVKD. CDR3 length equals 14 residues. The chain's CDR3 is CAISESAGPAEAFF. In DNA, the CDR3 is TGTGCCATCAGTGAGTCGGCGGGTCCCGCTGAAGCTTTCTTT.

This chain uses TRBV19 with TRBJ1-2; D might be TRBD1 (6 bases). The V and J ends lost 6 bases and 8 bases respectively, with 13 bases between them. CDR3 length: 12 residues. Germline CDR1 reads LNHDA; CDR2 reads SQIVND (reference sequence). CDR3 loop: CASRRQGSGYTF. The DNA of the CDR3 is TGTGCCAGTAGACGCCAGGGGTCGGGCTACACCTTC.

The CDR3 sequence is CASSAGQGSYNEQFF. The CDR3 nucleotides read TGTGCCAGCAGCGCCGGACAGGGGAGCTACAATGAGCAGTTCTTC. The chain is built from TRBV9 and TRBJ2-1, with 9 bases aligning to TRBD1. From germline, CDR1 is SGDLS and CDR2 YYNGEE. The V segment lost 3 bases and the J segment 3 bases; nucleotides outside the gene matches: 4. CDR3 size: 15 residues.

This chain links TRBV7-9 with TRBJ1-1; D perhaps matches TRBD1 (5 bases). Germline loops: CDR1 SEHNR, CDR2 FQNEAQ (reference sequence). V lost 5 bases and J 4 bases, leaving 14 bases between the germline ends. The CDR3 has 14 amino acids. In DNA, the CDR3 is TGTGCCAGCAGCGGCCCCCCAGGGCTCACTGAAGCTTTCTTT. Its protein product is CASSGPPGLTEAFF. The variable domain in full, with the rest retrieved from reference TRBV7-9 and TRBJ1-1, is DTGVSQNPRHKITKRGQNVTFRCDPISEHNRLYWYRQTLGQGPEFLTYFQNEAQLEKSRLLSDRFSAERPKGSFSTLEIQRTEQGDSAMYLCASSGPPGLTEAFFGQGTRLTVV.

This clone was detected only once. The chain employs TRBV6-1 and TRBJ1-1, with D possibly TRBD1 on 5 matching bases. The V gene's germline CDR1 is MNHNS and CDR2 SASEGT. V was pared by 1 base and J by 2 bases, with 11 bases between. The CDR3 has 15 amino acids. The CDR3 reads CASSEGPGGNTEAFF. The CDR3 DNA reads TGTGCCAGCAGTGAAGGTCCGGGGGGAAACACTGAAGCTTTCTTT.

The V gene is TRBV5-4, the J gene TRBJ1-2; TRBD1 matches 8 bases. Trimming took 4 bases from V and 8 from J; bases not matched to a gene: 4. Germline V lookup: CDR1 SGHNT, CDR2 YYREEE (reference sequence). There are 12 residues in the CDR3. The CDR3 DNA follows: TGTGCCAGCAGCCTGACAGGGGAAGGCTACACCTTC. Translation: CASSLTGEGYTF.

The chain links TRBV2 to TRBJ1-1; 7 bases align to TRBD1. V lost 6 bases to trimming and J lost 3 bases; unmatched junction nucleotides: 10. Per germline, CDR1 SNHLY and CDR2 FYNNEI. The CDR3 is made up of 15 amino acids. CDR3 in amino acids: CASRWTGGVDTEAFF. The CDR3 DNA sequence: TGTGCCAGCAGGTGGACAGGAGGGGTAGACACTGAAGCTTTCTTT. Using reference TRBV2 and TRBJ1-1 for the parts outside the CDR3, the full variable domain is EPEVTQTPSHQVTQMGQEVILRCVPISNHLYFYWYRQILGQKVEFLVSFYNNEISEKSEIFDDQFSVERPDGSNFTLKIRSTKLEDSAMYFCASRWTGGVDTEAFFGQGTRLTVV.

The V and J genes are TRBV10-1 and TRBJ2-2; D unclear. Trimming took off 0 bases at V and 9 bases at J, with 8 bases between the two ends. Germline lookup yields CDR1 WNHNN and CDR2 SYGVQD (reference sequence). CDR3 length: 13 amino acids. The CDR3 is CASSESPERELFF. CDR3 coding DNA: TGCGCCAGCAGTGAGTCGCCGGAAAGGGAGCTGTTTTTT.

CDR3 amino acids: CASSIRTGANTGELFF. CDR3 bases: TGTGCCAGCTCCATACGGACAGGGGCGAACACCGGGGAGCTGTTTTTT. V and J are TRBV18 and TRBJ2-2; 9 bases align to TRBD1. The ends lost 6 bases at V and 0 bases at J; junction bases unmatched: 5. CDR3 length: 16 amino acids. The germline V gene has CDR1 KGHSH and CDR2 LQKENI.

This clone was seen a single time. The CDR3 sequence: CASSPRVGGSSYEQYF. CDR3 in DNA: TGTGCCAGCAGCCCCCGCGTGGGGGGGTCCTCCTACGAGCAGTACTTC. The rearrangement uses TRBV7-2 and TRBJ2-7, with 7 bases fitting TRBD2. Germline CDR1 reads SGHTA; CDR2 reads FQGNSA. The CDR3 has 16 residues. V shed 5 bases and J 0 bases; nucleotides not matched to a gene: 10.

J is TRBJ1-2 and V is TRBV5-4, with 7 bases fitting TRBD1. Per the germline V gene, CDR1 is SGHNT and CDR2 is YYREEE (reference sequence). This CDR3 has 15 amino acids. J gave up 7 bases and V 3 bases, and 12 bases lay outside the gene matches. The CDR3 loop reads CASSSQTGWGGGYTF. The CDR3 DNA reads TGTGCCAGCAGCTCCCAGACAGGGTGGGGCGGTGGCTACACCTTC.

In nucleotides, the CDR3 is TGTGCCAGCAGCCCCGGACTAGCGGGGGGCCCGGGGAACACCGGGGAGCTGTTTTTT. It yields the protein CASSPGLAGGPGNTGELFF. The chain employs TRBV5-4 and TRBJ2-2, with 14 nucleotides matching TRBD2. CDR3 size: 19 residues. In germline, CDR1 is SGHNT, CDR2 YYREEE (reference sequence). The trim removed 4 bases at V and 1 base at J, leaving 9 bases unmatched.

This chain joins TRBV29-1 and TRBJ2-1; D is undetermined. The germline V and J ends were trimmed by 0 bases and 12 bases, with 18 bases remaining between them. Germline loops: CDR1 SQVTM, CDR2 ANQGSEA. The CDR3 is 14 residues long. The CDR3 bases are TGCAGCGTTGAAGATCGGTTTGGCTTTGGCTTGCAGTTCTTC. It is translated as CSVEDRFGFGLQFF.

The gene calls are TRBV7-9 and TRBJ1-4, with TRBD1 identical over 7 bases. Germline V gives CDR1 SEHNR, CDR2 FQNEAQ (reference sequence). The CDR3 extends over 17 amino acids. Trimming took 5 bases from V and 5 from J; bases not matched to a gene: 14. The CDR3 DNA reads TGTGCCAGCAGCCCGGGACAGAGTAACCCCTCGAATGAAAAACTGTTTTTT. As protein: CASSPGQSNPSNEKLFF.

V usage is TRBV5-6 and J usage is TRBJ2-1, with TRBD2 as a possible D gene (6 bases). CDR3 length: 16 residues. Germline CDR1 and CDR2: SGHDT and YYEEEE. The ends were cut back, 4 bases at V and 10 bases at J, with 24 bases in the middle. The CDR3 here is CASSGGNSGPLWEQFF. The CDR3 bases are TGTGCCAGCAGCGGGGGGAATAGCGGACCACTCTGGGAGCAGTTCTTC.

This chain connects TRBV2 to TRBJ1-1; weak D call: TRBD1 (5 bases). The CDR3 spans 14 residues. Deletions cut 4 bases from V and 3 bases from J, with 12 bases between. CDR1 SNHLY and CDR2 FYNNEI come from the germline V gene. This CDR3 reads CASSVLQAYTEAFF. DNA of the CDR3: TGTGCCAGCAGTGTCCTACAGGCGTACACTGAAGCTTTCTTT.

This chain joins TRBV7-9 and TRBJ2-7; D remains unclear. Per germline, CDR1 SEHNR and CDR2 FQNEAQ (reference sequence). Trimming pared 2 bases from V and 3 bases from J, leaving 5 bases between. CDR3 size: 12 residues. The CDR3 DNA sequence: TGTGCCAGCAGCTTATACAGCTACGAGCAGTACGTC. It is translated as CASSLYSYEQYV.

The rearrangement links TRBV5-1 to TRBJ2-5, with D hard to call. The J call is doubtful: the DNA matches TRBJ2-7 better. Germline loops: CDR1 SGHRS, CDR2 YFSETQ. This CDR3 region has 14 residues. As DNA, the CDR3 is TGCGCCAGCAGCTTGGATACTACTAACTACGAGCAGTACTTC. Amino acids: CASSLDTTNYEQYF.

In DNA form, the CDR3 reads TGCGCCAGCAGCCAAGCGGCGGGACAGGGGTATGGCTACACCTTC. This codes for CASSQAAGQGYGYTF. V is TRBV5-1 and J is TRBJ1-2; 10 positions agree with TRBD1. Germline lookup yields CDR1 SGHRS and CDR2 YFSETQ. This CDR3 is 15 amino acids long. With 4 bases clipped from V and 5 bases from J, the junction kept 8 bases outside the gene matches.

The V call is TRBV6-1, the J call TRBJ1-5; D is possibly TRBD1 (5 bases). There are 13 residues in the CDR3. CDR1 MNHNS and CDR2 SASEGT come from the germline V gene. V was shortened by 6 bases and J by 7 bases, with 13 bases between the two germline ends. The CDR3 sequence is CASSLQGGQPQHF. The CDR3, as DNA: TGTGCCAGCAGCCTCCAGGGAGGCCAGCCCCAGCATTTT.

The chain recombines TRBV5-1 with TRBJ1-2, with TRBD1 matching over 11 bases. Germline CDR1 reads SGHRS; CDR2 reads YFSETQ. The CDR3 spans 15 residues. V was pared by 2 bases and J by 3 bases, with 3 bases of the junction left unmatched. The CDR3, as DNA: TGCGCCAGCAGCTTTGGGGGACAGGGGGACTATGGCTACACCTTC. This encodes CASSFGGQGDYGYTF.

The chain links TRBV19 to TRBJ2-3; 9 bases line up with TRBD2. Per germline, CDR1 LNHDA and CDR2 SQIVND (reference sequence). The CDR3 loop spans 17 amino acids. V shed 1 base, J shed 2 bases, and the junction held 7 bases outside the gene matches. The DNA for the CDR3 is TGTGCCAGTAGTATAGGGGCTAGCGGGACTTCCACAGATACGCAGTATTTT. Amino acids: CASSIGASGTSTDTQYF. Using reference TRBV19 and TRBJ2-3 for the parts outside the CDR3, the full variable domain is DGGITQSPKYLFRKEGQNVTLSCEQNLNHDAMYWYRQDPGQGLRLIYYSQIVNDFQKGDIAEGYSVSREKKESFPLTVTSAQKNPTAFYLCASSIGASGTSTDTQYFGPGTRLTVL.

CDR3 sequence (DNA): TGTGCCAGCAGTGAGGGACACCTGAACACTGAAGCTTTCTTT. Its protein is CASSEGHLNTEAFF. The chain carries TRBV6-5 and TRBJ1-1; D perhaps matches TRBD1 (6 bases). V was trimmed by 5 bases and J by 0 bases, leaving 10 bases between them. This CDR3 comprises 14 residues. Germline CDR1 reads MNHEY; CDR2 reads SVGAGI.

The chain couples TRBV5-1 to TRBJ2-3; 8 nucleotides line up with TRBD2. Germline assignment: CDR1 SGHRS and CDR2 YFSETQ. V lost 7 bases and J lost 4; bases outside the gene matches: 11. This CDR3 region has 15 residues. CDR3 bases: TGCGCCAGCTACCCCCGGGGGGGCGCGGCAGATACGCAGTATTTT. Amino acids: CASYPRGGAADTQYF. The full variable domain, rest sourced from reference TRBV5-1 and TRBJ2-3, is KAGVTQTPRYLIKTRGQQVTLSCSPISGHRSVSWYQQTPGQGLQFLFEYFSETQRNKGNFPGRFSGRQFSNSRSEMNVSTLELGDSALYLCASYPRGGAADTQYFGPGTRLTVL.

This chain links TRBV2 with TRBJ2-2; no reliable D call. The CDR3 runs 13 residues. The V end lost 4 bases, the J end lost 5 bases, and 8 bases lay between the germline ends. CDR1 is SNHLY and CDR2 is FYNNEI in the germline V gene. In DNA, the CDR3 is TGTGCCAGCAGTGCCGAACGGACCGGGGAGCTGTTTTTT. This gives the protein CASSAERTGELFF.

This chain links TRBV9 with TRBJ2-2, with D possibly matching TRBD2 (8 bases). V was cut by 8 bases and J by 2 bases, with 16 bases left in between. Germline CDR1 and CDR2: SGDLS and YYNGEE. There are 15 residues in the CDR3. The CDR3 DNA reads TGTGCCAGTGCGGGGGGACAGCGAAACACCGGGGAGCTGTTTTTT. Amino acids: CASAGGQRNTGELFF.